Below are 20 T cell receptor beta chains sequenced from a single sample in a study of T cells in Graves' hyperthyroidism and ophthalmopathy. Researchers took RNA transcripts and amplified the TCR beta CDR3 regions from them. With the HTBI primer set, the TCR CDR3 went through a first round of RT-PCR. MiXCR was run by TCRdb on the multiplex PCR reads, yielding one entry per CDR3 protein. The sample lists under 400,000 distinct CDR3 sequences; 15% to 19% were seen once. The sample was blood. These receptors all come from a woman aged 18-30 years with Graves' hyperthyroidism that later progressed to Graves' ophthalmopathy.

The sample holds many counts of this clonotype. The J gene is TRBJ1-1, the V gene TRBV6-6; D is unclear. The CDR3 runs to 14 residues. V dropped 2 bases and J dropped 1 base, with 8 bases sitting between them. Germline CDR1 and CDR2: MNHNY and SVGAGI (reference sequence). In DNA, the CDR3 is TGTGCCAGCAGTTACGGCCGGCCGAACACTGAAGCTTTCTTT. This gives the protein CASSYGRPNTEAFF.

This clonotype was seen more than once but under ten times. The chain recombines TRBV18 with TRBJ2-6; D might be TRBD1 (5 bases). Germline V gene lookup returns CDR1 KGHSH and CDR2 LQKENI. The CDR3 is 16 amino acids. Trimming left V 2 bases short and J 4 bases short, with 12 bases between. The CDR3 nucleotides are TGTGCCAGCTCACCAGACAGTACAGCCGGGGCCAACGTCCTGACTTTC. Translated: CASSPDSTAGANVLTF.

V is TRBV7-8 and J is TRBJ2-3; 8 positions match TRBD1. The V gene end was trimmed by 2 bases and the J gene end by 7 bases; junction bases not matched to a gene: 8. CDR3 length: 15 residues. Germline V gives CDR1 SGHVS, CDR2 FQNEAQ. This chain's CDR3 is CASSLSPDRVYTQYF. The CDR3 coding sequence is TGTGCCAGCAGCTTAAGTCCGGACAGGGTCTATACGCAGTATTTT. The whole variable domain, filled in from reference TRBV7-8 and TRBJ2-3, reads GAGVSQSPRYKVAKRGQDVALRCDPISGHVSLFWYQQALGQGPEFLTYFQNEAQLDKSGLPSDRFFAERPEGSVSTLKIQRTQQEDSAVYLCASSLSPDRVYTQYFGPGTRLTVL.

This clonotype has just a few counts. The V call is TRBV6-5, the J call TRBJ2-1, with D perhaps TRBD1 or TRBD2 (6 bases each). V shed 0 bases and J shed 4 bases, with 10 bases lying between them. CDR1 MNHEY and CDR2 SVGAGI come from the germline V gene. The CDR3 loop spans 15 amino acids. CDR3 nucleotide sequence: TGTGCCAGCAGTTACTCCGGGGGCAGGTACAATGAGCAGTTCTTC. It is translated as CASSYSGGRYNEQFF.

This clonotype was picked up many times. The chain employs TRBV2 and TRBJ2-1; 9 nucleotides line up with TRBD2. The V segment lost 4 bases and the J segment 5 bases; nucleotides outside the gene matches: 6. The CDR3 runs 15 residues. From germline, CDR1 is SNHLY and CDR2 FYNNEI. CDR3 sequence reads: CASSVLAGLDNEQFF. The CDR3 DNA reads as TGTGCCAGCAGTGTGCTAGCGGGACTCGACAATGAGCAGTTCTTC.

This clonotype was counted a few times. The genes are TRBV5-4 and TRBJ1-4; D is unresolved. V lost 3 bases and J 4 bases, leaving 13 bases between the germline ends. This CDR3 contains 15 residues. Germline loops: CDR1 SGHNT, CDR2 YYREEE (reference sequence). CDR3 in amino acids: CASSSAGRLNEKLFF. The CDR3 DNA reads as TGTGCCAGCAGCTCGGCGGGCCGTCTTAATGAAAAACTGTTTTTT.

There are many counts of this clonotype. In DNA form, the CDR3 reads TGTGCCAGCAGCTTAGGCAGTATTTACGAGCAGTACTTC. Amino acid sequence: CASSLGSIYEQYF. The gene calls are TRBV7-6 and TRBJ2-7; no firm D call. Trimming removed 1 base from V and 4 bases from J, with 8 bases in between. CDR1 is SGHVS, CDR2 FNYEAQ, per germline. The CDR3 sequence is 13 residues long.

The rearrangement uses TRBV5-5 and TRBJ1-2, with D hard to call. V lost 0 bases to trimming and J lost 5 bases, with 8 bases between them. The CDR3 is made up of 13 amino acids. Germline CDR1 reads SGHKS; CDR2 reads YYEKEE (reference sequence). Here the CDR3 DNA reads TGTGCCAGCAGCTTGGAATTGTTTTATGGCTACACCTTC. Amino acid sequence: CASSLELFYGYTF.

This clonotype was counted only a few times. V is TRBV4-1 and J is TRBJ2-1; 11 positions match TRBD2. The CDR3 spans 16 residues. V was pared by 4 bases and J by 5 bases, with 7 bases of the junction left unmatched. Germline CDR1 and CDR2: MGHRA and YSYEKL. This CDR3 is CASSRPGGLADNEQFF. The CDR3, as DNA: TGCGCCAGCAGCCGGCCCGGGGGACTAGCGGACAATGAGCAGTTCTTC.

On this clonotype itself: A much larger clone lies one base from this, so it may be a read error. The CDR3 DNA is TGCAGTGCTTATAGCAGAACCCGGACGGAGACCCAGTACTTC. Translated, it gives CSAYSRTRTETQYF. This rearrangement joins TRBV20-1 to TRBJ2-5; D gene ambiguous. With 5 bases removed from V and 5 bases from J, the gap between germline ends came to 18 bases. The length of the CDR3 is 14 residues. Germline lookup yields CDR1 DFQATT and CDR2 SNEGSKA (reference sequence).

Concerning this clonotype: This may be a read error: a much more frequent sequence differs by one nucleotide. The chain combines TRBV6-1 with TRBJ1-5; the D is unclear. This CDR3 contains 14 residues. Per the germline V gene, CDR1 is MNHNS and CDR2 is SASEGT. CDR3 nucleotides: TGTGCCAGCAGTCCCGCGGGCGGCAATCAGCCCCAGCGTTTT. This gives the protein CASSPAGGNQPQRF.

This clonotype appeared a few times. V is TRBV19 and J is TRBJ2-5; D not certain. The CDR3 is 15 residues long. Germline V gene sequence: CDR1 LNHDA, CDR2 SQIVND (reference sequence). Trimming took 5 bases from V and 1 from J, leaving 14 bases between them. Written as DNA, the CDR3 is TGTGCCAGTAGTCGACCAGCCCTACTCCAAGAGACCCAGTACTTC. Encoded protein: CASSRPALLQETQYF.

Ten or more counts support this clonotype. The gene calls are TRBV27 and TRBJ2-7; 12 bases are a match to TRBD2. J gave up 1 base and V 6 bases, and 4 bases lay outside the gene matches. The V gene's germline CDR1 is MNHEY and CDR2 SMNVEV (reference sequence). This CDR3 has 15 amino acids. The CDR3 sequence: CASSMGLAGSYEQYF. CDR3 nucleotide sequence: TGTGCCAGCAGCATGGGACTAGCGGGTTCCTACGAGCAGTACTTC.

This clonotype turned up a few times. This chain uses TRBV20-1 with TRBJ2-1; 10 bases line up with TRBD2. The CDR3 spans 16 residues. Germline lookup yields CDR1 DFQATT and CDR2 SNEGSKA (reference sequence). The junction had 8 bases not matched to a gene; V was cut back by 2 bases and J by 4 bases. CDR3 nucleotide sequence: TGCAGTGCTAGAAGCTCACAGCGGGAGGGATACAATGAGCAGTTCTTC. Amino acid sequence: CSARSSQREGYNEQFF.

The V and J genes are TRBV19 and TRBJ2-7, with 8 bases aligning to TRBD1. The CDR3 spans 15 residues. V lost 5 bases to trimming and J lost 2 bases; unmatched junction nucleotides: 8. Germline V gene lookup returns CDR1 LNHDA and CDR2 SQIVND (reference sequence). CDR3: CASSSRTGFTYEQYF. The CDR3 DNA is TGTGCCAGTAGTTCCAGGACAGGGTTCACCTACGAGCAGTACTTC.

The chain links TRBV28 to TRBJ2-2, with a possible D match to TRBD1 (6 bases). The CDR3 extends over 16 amino acids. V was trimmed by 4 bases and J by 4 bases, leaving 16 bases between them. Germline CDR1 MDHEN, CDR2 SYDVKM. CDR3 bases: TGTGCCAGCAGTTCCCGGGGACAAACTTTCACCGGGGAGCTGTTTTTT. Translation: CASSSRGQTFTGELFF.

The chain carries TRBV3-2 and TRBJ2-3. TRBV3-2 is tagged as a pseudogene. This CDR3 has 12 residues. The CDR3 region is CASSPAVHTQYF. CDR3 nucleotides: TGTGCCAGCAGCCCGGCGGTGCATACGCAGTATTTT.

This clonotype turned up a few times. This chain connects TRBV11-3 to TRBJ2-1; TRBD1 matches at 7 bases. Germline-derived CDR1 and CDR2 are SGHNT and YENEEA. This CDR3 has 18 amino acids. V gave up 0 bases and J gave up 4 bases; unmatched junction bases: 12. CDR3 in DNA: TGTGCCAGCAGCTTAGATTACGGAGAGACAGGGCCATACAATGAGCAGTTCTTC. It encodes CASSLDYGETGPYNEQFF.

A note on this clonotype: A much bigger clone sits one base away, suggesting this may be a read error. The chain couples TRBV7-8 to TRBJ2-1, with TRBD2 matching over 8 bases. The DNA end favors TRBJ2-7, so the J call may be wrong. Germline V lookup: CDR1 SGHVS, CDR2 FQNEAQ. The CDR3 totals 17 residues. In DNA, the CDR3 is TGTGCCAGCAGCCCCGGGGGGGGAGGGCGGTCCTACAATGAGCAGTACTTC. Its translation: CASSPGGGGRSYNEQYF.

V usage is TRBV7-9 and J usage is TRBJ1-2, with a tentative D call TRBD1 (5 bases). This CDR3 has 16 amino acids. The V end lost 5 bases, the J end lost 5 bases, and 21 bases lay between the germline ends. Per the germline V gene, CDR1 is SEHNR and CDR2 is FQNEAQ (reference sequence). The CDR3: CASSPQHGGESYGYTF. Written as DNA, the CDR3 is TGTGCCAGCAGCCCCCAACATGGGGGAGAATCGTATGGCTACACCTTC.